The present TCR beta chain was sequenced within a study of blood T cell repertoires in COVID-19. Overall study: Sites across the United States, Italy and Spain contributed samples from acute and convalescent COVID-19. In each case, the material was cDNA or gDNA derived from T cells, B-cell-depleted T cells, or PBMCs.

CDR1 is SGHRS, CDR2 YFSETQ, per germline. The ends were cut back, 2 bases at V and 5 bases at J, with 16 bases in the middle. The CDR3 sequence is 16 residues long. As processed by the authors: Reference gene primer amplification yielded estimated nucleated cell counts. Profiled with immunoSEQ multiplex PCR; TCRdb holds only in-frame clones, not every one. Clonal size and the V and J genes are those of that table, whereas D and trimming came from the DNA. The data contain about 140,000 clones, roughly three quarters of them singletons. The chain is built from TRBV5-1 and TRBJ2-2, with D perhaps TRBD1 (6 bases). Sequenced: peripheral blood. The receptor was isolated from a middle-aged man with active or convalescent COVID-19. CDR3 amino acids: CASSLIRNRDTGELFF. CDR3 bases: TGCGCCAGCAGCTTAATTAGAAACAGGGATACCGGGGAGCTGTTTTTT.